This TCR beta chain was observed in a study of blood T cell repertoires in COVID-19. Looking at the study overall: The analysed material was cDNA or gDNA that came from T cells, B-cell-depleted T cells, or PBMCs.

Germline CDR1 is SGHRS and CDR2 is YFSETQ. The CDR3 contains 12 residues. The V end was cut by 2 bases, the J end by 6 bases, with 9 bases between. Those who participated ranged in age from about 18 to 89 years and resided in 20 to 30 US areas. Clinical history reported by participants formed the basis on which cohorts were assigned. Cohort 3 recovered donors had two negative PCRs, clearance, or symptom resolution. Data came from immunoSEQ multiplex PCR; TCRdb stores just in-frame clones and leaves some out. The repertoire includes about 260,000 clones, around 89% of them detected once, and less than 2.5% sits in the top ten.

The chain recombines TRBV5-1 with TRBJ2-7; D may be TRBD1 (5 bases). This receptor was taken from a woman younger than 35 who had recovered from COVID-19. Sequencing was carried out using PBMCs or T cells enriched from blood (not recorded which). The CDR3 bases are TGCGCCAGCAGCTTCCCAGGGTTCGAGCAGTACTTC. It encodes CASSFPGFEQYF.